This T cell receptor beta chain stems from a study of T cells in Graves' hyperthyroidism and ophthalmopathy. What was amplified from RNA transcripts were TCR beta CDR3 regions. Primed by the HTBI set, a first-round RT-PCR was run on the TCR CDR3. TCRdb independently ran MiXCR on the multiplex PCR reads; one entry per CDR3 protein. The table includes about 380,000 distinct CDR3 sequences, around 20% detected once. Sequencing input: blood. The clonotype was recovered from a man aged 18 to 30 with Graves' ophthalmopathy.

CDR3 nucleotides: TGTGCCAGCAGCAGGGCAACCAACACCGGGGAGCTGTTTTTT. It specifies CASSRATNTGELFF. V usage is TRBV9 and J usage is TRBJ2-2; D is unclear. The CDR3 length is 14 residues. Germline lookup yields CDR1 SGDLS and CDR2 YYNGEE. The V and J ends lost 4 bases and 2 bases respectively, with 9 bases between them.